What follows is one TCR beta chain and its context. The antigen remains unidentified. The data belong to a study of cytomegalovirus exposure and HLA in healthy donors. Findings of the study overall: Only CMV serostatus was available as immune exposure information. Across donors, presence/absence analyses took sequencing depth to be roughly uniform.

PCR employed 60 Vbeta and 13 Jbeta primers. Some clones are missing from TCRdb's copy, which holds only in-frame ones; the method was immunoSEQ multiplex PCR. The sample lists about 110,000 clones, approximately 84% seen once, with around 2% in the top ten. The V end was cut by 5 bases, the J end by 3 bases, with 12 bases between. Germline-derived CDR1 and CDR2 are SGHAT and FQNNGV. The CDR3 has 14 amino acids. The chain couples TRBV11-2 to TRBJ2-3; the D gene is possibly TRBD2 (6 bases). This TCR was sampled from a man under 40 in good health and CMV-seronegative. The sample comprised PBMCs. CDR3 loop: CASSPGRGTDTQYF. CDR3 in DNA: TGTGCCAGCAGCCCCGGGAGAGGTACAGATACGCAGTATTTT.